Following are 11 T cell receptor beta chains from one sample sequenced in a study of shared clonotypes between healthy human individuals. Some clones are missing from TCRdb's copy, which holds only in-frame ones; the method was immunoSEQ multiplex PCR. The table includes hundreds of thousands of clones, roughly 77% detected once. The source material was PBMCs. The source is a woman aged 40 to 55 in good health. Some clones in this sample may be carry-over from other donors' samples.

The V call is TRBV7-4, the J call TRBJ2-7; no definite D call. The length of the CDR3 is 18 residues. The V end lost 2 bases, the J end lost 3 bases, and 23 bases lay between the germline ends. Germline V gene data show CDR1 as SGHVT and CDR2 as SQSDAQ. DNA of the CDR3: TGTGCCAGCAGCTTAACGCCGACCCGGGCCAAGGCGGACTACGAGCAGTACTTC. Its protein product is CASSLTPTRAKADYEQYF.

V gene TRBV28 combines with J gene TRBJ1-2; D unresolved. V dropped 8 bases and J dropped 4 bases, with 11 bases sitting between them. This CDR3 has 12 amino acids. Germline V gene sequence: CDR1 MDHEN, CDR2 SYDVKM. Here the CDR3 reads CASANSLYGYTF. The DNA of the CDR3 is TGTGCCAGCGCCAACAGCCTCTATGGCTACACCTTC.

This clone was found once. The V and J genes are TRBV5-1 and TRBJ2-3; D ambiguous. The CDR3 sequence is 15 residues long. Germline CDR1 is SGHRS and CDR2 is YFSETQ. Between the trimmed V and J ends, which lost 4 bases and 0 bases, there was a span of 12 bases. The CDR3 spells CASSLSRLSTDTQYF. The CDR3 region has the DNA TGCGCCAGCAGCCTCTCTCGACTTAGCACAGATACGCAGTATTTT.

The chain recombines TRBV5-1 with TRBJ2-7; TRBD1 matches 7 bases. Germline lookup yields CDR1 SGHRS and CDR2 YFSETQ. The CDR3 runs to 14 residues. J gave up 0 bases and V 3 bases, and 3 bases lay outside the gene matches. The CDR3: CASSSQGTSYEQYF. In nucleotides, the CDR3 is TGCGCCAGCAGCTCACAGGGGACCTCCTACGAGCAGTACTTC.

The chain has TRBV5-6 and TRBJ2-3; D possibly matches TRBD1 or TRBD2 (5 bases each). CDR1 SGHDT and CDR2 YYEEEE come from the germline V gene. V was trimmed by 3 bases and J by 4 bases, leaving 15 bases between them. The CDR3 loop spans 15 amino acids. CDR3 nucleotide sequence: TGTGCCAGCAGCTGGGGACGAGCCAAAGCAGATACGCAGTATTTT. This encodes CASSWGRAKADTQYF. Full variable domain (rest looked up from reference TRBV5-6 and TRBJ2-3): DAGVTQSPTHLIKTRGQQVTLRCSPKSGHDTVSWYQQALGQGPQFIFQYYEEEERQRGNFPDRFSGHQFPNYSSELNVNALLLGDSALYLCASSWGRAKADTQYFGPGTRLTVL.

This chain connects TRBV6-1 to TRBJ1-2; D possibly corresponds to TRBD1 (5 bases). With 6 bases removed from V and 7 bases from J, the gap between germline ends came to 15 bases. This CDR3 contains 13 residues. Looked up from germline, CDR1 is MNHNS and CDR2 is SASEGT. The CDR3 sequence is CASRTGGVGGYTF. CDR3 coding DNA: TGTGCCAGCAGGACGGGAGGGGTAGGTGGCTACACCTTC.

J is TRBJ2-2 and V is TRBV28; 8 bases map to TRBD2. Germline CDR1 and CDR2: MDHEN and SYDVKM. Trimming cost V 6 bases and J 4 bases; bases outside gene matches: 7. This CDR3 spans 15 amino acids. For the CDR3, the DNA is TGTGCCAGCAGCCCAGGACTAGCAGCCACCGGGGAGCTGTTTTTT. Translated: CASSPGLAATGELFF.

The chain joins TRBV11-1 to TRBJ2-5; 10 nucleotides agree with TRBD2. Per the germline V gene, CDR1 is SGHAT and CDR2 is FQDESV (reference sequence). The CDR3 length is 15 residues. V was pared by 6 bases and J by 4 bases, with 8 bases of the junction left unmatched. The CDR3 nucleotides read TGTGCCAGCAGTTCTGGTCCTAGCGGGAGAGAGACCCAGTACTTC. It codes for CASSSGPSGRETQYF.

J is TRBJ2-1 and V is TRBV7-3; TRBD2 agrees at 15 bases. Trimming took 5 bases from V and 8 from J; bases not matched to a gene: 7. The CDR3 length is 16 residues. Germline V gene data show CDR1 as SGHTA and CDR2 as FQGTGA. The CDR3 spells CASSQGLAGGAYEQFF. The CDR3 DNA reads TGTGCCAGCAGCCAGGGACTAGCGGGAGGTGCCTATGAGCAGTTCTTC.

This clone occurred a few times. The CDR3 here is CASRTLRASGRGGQETQYF. The CDR3 DNA follows: TGTGCCAGCAGAACGTTGAGGGCTAGCGGGAGAGGGGGCCAAGAGACCCAGTACTTC. V usage is TRBV21-1 and J usage is TRBJ2-5; the tabulated D call, TRBD2, remains unverified against the DNA. TRBV21-1 is a recognized pseudogene. This CDR3 has 19 amino acids.

The chain joins TRBV5-1 to TRBJ2-5, with 7 positions matching TRBD1. Germline lookup yields CDR1 SGHRS and CDR2 YFSETQ. V lost 2 bases, J lost 9 bases, and 13 bases stayed unmatched. CDR3 length: 15 residues. CDR3 residues: CASSFSGTATEAQYF. The CDR3 nucleotides are TGCGCCAGCAGCTTCTCCGGGACAGCCACCGAGGCCCAGTACTTC.